This T cell receptor (beta chain) was sequenced in a study of T cells in Graves' hyperthyroidism and ophthalmopathy. CDR1 DFQATT and CDR2 SNEGSKA come from the germline V gene (reference sequence). The CDR3 is 12 amino acids. V dropped 8 bases and J dropped 4; count of bases not matched to a gene: 7. RNA transcripts yielded amplified TCR beta CDR3 regions. The TCR CDR3 was amplified in a first-round RT-PCR using the HTBI primer set. MiXCR, run by TCRdb on the multiplex PCR reads, gives a single entry per CDR3 protein. This sample yields about 560,000 distinct CDR3 sequences, of which approximately 14% are seen a single time; about 7% belongs to the top ten. This clonotype has at least ten counts. Antigen unknown. Study results and caveats: Before onset, by a median of around 6.1 months, the model predicted ophthalmopathy. Blood held most thyroid clonotypes expanded above 0.001 frequency.

Aged 18 to 65, the patients had hyperthyroidism that was newly diagnosed and had lasted under 2 months. Cells are PBMCs isolated from over 7.5 ml of fresh blood. The chain has TRBV20-1 and TRBJ2-7, with 8 bases matching TRBD1. This TCR was sampled from a woman aged 25 to 39 with Graves' hyperthyroidism. Input material: blood. The DNA for the CDR3 is TGCAGTACGGACAGGGAGCGGTACGAGCAGTACTTC. Its translation is CSTDRERYEQYF.